These 10 T cell receptor beta chains were all obtained from the same sample, sequenced in a study of regulatory T cells in long-lasting Graves disease. Indicated time point: persistent/refractory GD, antithyroid drugs over 5 years with positive TRAb. Preparation of the TCR library used RNA extracted from PBMCs. For TCR beta, libraries came from iRepertoire HTBI primers and Arm-PCR of CDR3 regions. TCRdb called the multiplex PCR reads again in MiXCR, with one record for every CDR3 protein. The sample consists of 400,000 to 600,000 distinct CDR3 sequences, roughly 21% of them appearing once. Source: peripheral blood mononuclear cells (PBMCs), taken when the disease was refractory, from a patient treated with antithyroid drugs. The receptors shown here come from a female donor with Graves disease.

This clonotype was found a few times. The genes are TRBV7-9 and TRBJ1-6; 8 bases are a match to TRBD1. The CDR3 is 13 amino acids. Germline CDR1 and CDR2: SEHNR and FQNEAQ (reference sequence). Germline trimming cut 5 bases from V and 11 bases from J; bases unmatched to any gene: 5. The CDR3 coding sequence is TGTGCCAGCAGCCTCGGGACAGGAGCACCCCTCCACTTT. Protein: CASSLGTGAPLHF. The variable domain in full, with the rest retrieved from reference TRBV7-9 and TRBJ1-6, is DTGVSQNPRHKITKRGQNVTFRCDPISEHNRLYWYRQTLGQGPEFLTYFQNEAQLEKSRLLSDRFSAERPKGSFSTLEIQRTEQGDSAMYLCASSLGTGAPLHFGNGTRLTVT.

V and J are TRBV14 and TRBJ1-2, with D uncertain. This CDR3 contains 12 residues. Germline values: CDR1 SGHDN, CDR2 FVKESK. V was trimmed by 4 bases and J by 8 bases, leaving 11 bases between them. The CDR3 reads CASSRVYGGYTF. CDR3 nucleotide sequence: TGTGCCAGCAGCCGGGTATATGGCGGCTACACCTTC.

This chain links TRBV12-3 or TRBV12-4 with TRBJ2-1, with TRBD2 matching 7 bases. CDR3 length equals 15 residues. Germline trimming cut 4 bases from V and 4 bases from J; bases unmatched to any gene: 7. CDR3 bases: TGTGCCAGCAGTTCACGGGAGGACGCGTACAATGAGCAGTTCTTC. Protein product: CASSSREDAYNEQFF.

The V gene is TRBV6-1, the J gene TRBJ2-7; D might be TRBD1 or TRBD2, each matching 5 bases. V was cut by 5 bases and J by 2 bases, with 16 bases left in between. CDR1 and CDR2 from the germline V gene are MNHNS and SASEGT. The CDR3 contains 15 residues. As DNA, the CDR3 is TGTGCCAGCAGTTACCTGTCTTGGGGACCCTACGAGCAGTACTTC. Its translation is CASSYLSWGPYEQYF.

The gene calls are TRBV7-6 and TRBJ2-4, with 9 bases lining up with TRBD2. The CDR3 spans 19 residues. V was pared by 1 base and J by 2 bases, with 12 bases of the junction left unmatched. Looked up from germline, CDR1 is SGHVS and CDR2 is FNYEAQ. The CDR3 nucleotides are TGTGCCAGCAGCTTAGGGTCTCTAGCGGGGTCCCCGTCCAAAAACATTCAGTACTTC. Amino acids: CASSLGSLAGSPSKNIQYF.

This chain uses TRBV19 with TRBJ1-6, with a weak D call TRBD1 (5 bases). The CDR3 is 15 amino acids. Germline V gives CDR1 LNHDA, CDR2 SQIVND (reference sequence). The germline V and J ends were trimmed by 6 bases and 5 bases, with 14 bases remaining between them. In DNA, the CDR3 is TGTGCCAGTAGCCGTCTAAGGGGCGATAATTCACCCCTCCACTTT. Residues: CASSRLRGDNSPLHF.

This clonotype was counted at least ten times. The V and J genes are TRBV28 and TRBJ1-4; possible D gene TRBD1, 5 bases. Trimming removed 5 bases at V and 7 bases at J, with 17 bases between. CDR3 length: 15 amino acids. Germline V lookup: CDR1 MDHEN, CDR2 SYDVKM. DNA of the CDR3: TGTGCCAGCAGTCCCCGCGCAGGGATGGGTGAAAAACTGTTTTTT. This sequence encodes CASSPRAGMGEKLFF.

In this sample, this clonotype turned up many times. The gene calls are TRBV24-1 and TRBJ2-5, with 8 nucleotides matching TRBD1. Losses at the gene ends were 2 bases for V and 9 bases for J; bases not matched to a gene: 7. CDR3 length equals 14 residues. Germline V gene data show CDR1 as KGHDR and CDR2 as SFDVKD. The CDR3 loop is CATSDSGTGMAQYF. CDR3 nucleotide sequence: TGTGCCACCAGTGATTCTGGGACAGGCATGGCCCAGTACTTC.

In DNA form, the CDR3 reads TGTGCCATCAGTGAGGGACAGGGAGATGGGGCTTTCTTT. Its translation is CAISEGQGDGAFF. This chain uses TRBV10-3 with TRBJ1-1, with TRBD1 identical over 8 bases. Per the germline V gene, CDR1 is ENHRY and CDR2 is SYGVKD. The CDR3 is made up of 13 amino acids. The V and J ends lost 2 bases and 11 bases, in that order; junction bases with no gene match: 7.

A few counts support this clonotype. The genes are TRBV20-1 and TRBJ2-7, with D possibly being TRBD1 (6 bases). In germline, CDR1 is DFQATT, CDR2 SNEGSKA (reference sequence). This CDR3 contains 15 residues. V was cut by 6 bases and J by 0 bases, with 18 bases left in between. In DNA, the CDR3 is TGCAGTGCGAAGCCAGTTGACAGGCGCTCCTACGAGCAGTACTTC. Protein: CSAKPVDRRSYEQYF.